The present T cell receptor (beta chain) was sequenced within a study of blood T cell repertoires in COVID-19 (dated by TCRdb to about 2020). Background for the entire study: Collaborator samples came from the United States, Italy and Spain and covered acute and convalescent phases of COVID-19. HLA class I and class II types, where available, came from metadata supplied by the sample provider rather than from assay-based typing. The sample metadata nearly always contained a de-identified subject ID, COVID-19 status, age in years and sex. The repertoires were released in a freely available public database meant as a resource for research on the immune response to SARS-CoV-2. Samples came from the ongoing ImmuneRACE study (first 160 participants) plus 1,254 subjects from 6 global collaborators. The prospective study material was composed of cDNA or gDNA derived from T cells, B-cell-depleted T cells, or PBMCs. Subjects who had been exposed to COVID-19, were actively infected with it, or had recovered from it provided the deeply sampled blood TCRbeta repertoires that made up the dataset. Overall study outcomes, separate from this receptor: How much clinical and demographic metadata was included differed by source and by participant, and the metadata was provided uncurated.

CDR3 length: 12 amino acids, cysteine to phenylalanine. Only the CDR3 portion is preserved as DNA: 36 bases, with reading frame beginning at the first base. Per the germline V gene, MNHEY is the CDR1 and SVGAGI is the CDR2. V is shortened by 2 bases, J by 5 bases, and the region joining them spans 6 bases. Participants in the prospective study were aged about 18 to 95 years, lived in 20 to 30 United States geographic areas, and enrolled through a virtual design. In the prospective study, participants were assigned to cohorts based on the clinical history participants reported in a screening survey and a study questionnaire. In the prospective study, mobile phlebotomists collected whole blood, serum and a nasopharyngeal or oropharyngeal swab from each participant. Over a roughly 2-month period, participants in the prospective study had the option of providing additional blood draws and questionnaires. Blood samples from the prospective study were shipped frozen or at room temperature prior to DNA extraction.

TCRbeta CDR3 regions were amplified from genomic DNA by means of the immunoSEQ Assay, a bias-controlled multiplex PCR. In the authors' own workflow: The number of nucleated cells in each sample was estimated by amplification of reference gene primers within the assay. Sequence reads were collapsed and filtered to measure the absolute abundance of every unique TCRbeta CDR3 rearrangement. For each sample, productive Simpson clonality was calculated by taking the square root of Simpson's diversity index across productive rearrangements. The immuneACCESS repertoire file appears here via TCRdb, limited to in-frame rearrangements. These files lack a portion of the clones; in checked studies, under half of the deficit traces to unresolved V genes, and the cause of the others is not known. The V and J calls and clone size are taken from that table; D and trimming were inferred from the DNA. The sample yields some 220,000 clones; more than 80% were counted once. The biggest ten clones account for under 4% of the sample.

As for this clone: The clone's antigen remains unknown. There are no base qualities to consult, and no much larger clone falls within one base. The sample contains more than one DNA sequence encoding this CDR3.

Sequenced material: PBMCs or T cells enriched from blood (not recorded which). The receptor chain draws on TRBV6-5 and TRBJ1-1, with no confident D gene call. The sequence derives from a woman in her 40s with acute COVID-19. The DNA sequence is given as TGTGCCAGCAGTTACGGCGGTACTGAAGCTTTCTTT. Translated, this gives CASSYGGTEAFF.